The present entry profiles one TCR beta chain with its context. As handled by the study authors: Quantification of nucleated cells was approximated via reference gene primer amplification. TCRdb's copy holds only in-frame clones and misses some; the assay was immunoSEQ multiplex PCR. That table is the source of V, J and clone size, and D and trimming were worked out from the DNA. The table lists more than 350,000 clones, 70% to 90% of them singletons. The CDR3 sequence is 16 residues long. The germline gives CDR1 MNHEY, CDR2 SMNVEV (reference sequence). The ends were cut back, 0 bases at V and 0 bases at J, with 10 bases in the middle. The sample comes from a study of blood T cell repertoires in COVID-19.

Sequences were obtained from PBMCs or T cells enriched from blood (not recorded which). This chain links TRBV27 with TRBJ2-3, with D unresolved. This receptor was identified in a woman aged 18-29 years who had been exposed to COVID-19. This chain's CDR3 is CASSLSTVSSTDTQYF. As DNA, the CDR3 is TGTGCCAGCAGTTTATCCACGGTCTCTAGCACAGATACGCAGTATTTT.